A selection of T cell receptor beta chains follows, all from one sample in a study of T cells in Graves' hyperthyroidism and ophthalmopathy. TCRdb used MiXCR to reprocess the multiplex PCR reads, holding one entry per CDR3 protein. In the table there are around 450,000 distinct CDR3 sequences, around 16% of which are singletons. Specimen: blood. The receptors originated from a woman aged 18-30 years with Graves' hyperthyroidism. CDR3s include the opening cysteine and the closing phenylalanine or tryptophan. Fields, in order: clone size, V gene, D gene, J gene, CDR3 length, CDR3 protein, CDR3 DNA. A D gene is named only where the DNA matches it firmly. Some rows mark clone size as missing; the rest say once, few, many or name a class of expanded clone.

many	TRBV20-1	.	TRBJ2-1	14	CSARVGTSQNEQFF	TGCAGTGCTAGAGTGGGTACTAGCCAGAATGAGCAGTTCTTC
many	TRBV10-2	.	TRBJ1-1	13	CASAVLSYTEAFF	TGCGCCAGCGCAGTGCTATCGTACACTGAAGCTTTCTTT
many	TRBV6-1	.	TRBJ2-7	12	CASSQRQYEQYF	TGTGCCAGCAGTCAGAGGCAGTACGAGCAGTACTTC
.	TRBV28	.	TRBJ2-1	17	CVSSPHTGRASYNEQFF	TGTGTCAGCAGTCCACATACAGGGAGGGCATCCTACAATGAGCAGTTCTTC
many	TRBV7-9	.	TRBJ2-5	12	CASSLTQETQYF	TGTGCCAGCTCCCTCACCCAAGAGACCCAGTACTTC
many	TRBV11-1	TRBD2	TRBJ2-1	16	CASSPLLAGVYNEQFF	TGTGCCAGCAGCCCATTACTAGCGGGGGTCTACAATGAGCAGTTCTTC
many	TRBV14	.	TRBJ2-3	13	CASSSQSTDTQYF	TGTGCCAGCAGCTCGCAGTCCACAGATACGCAGTATTTT
many	TRBV19	.	TRBJ1-1	14	CASSVGGTNTEAFF	TGTGCCAGTAGTGTCGGGGGGACGAACACTGAAGCTTTCTTT
many	TRBV24-1	TRBD2	TRBJ2-1	16	CATSDWERDSYNEQFF	TGTGCCACCAGTGATTGGGAGCGGGATTCCTACAATGAGCAGTTCTTC
.	TRBV6-1	TRBD2	TRBJ2-5	16	CASRRLAGGLGETQYF	TGTGCCAGCAGGAGACTAGCGGGGGGGCTGGGAGAGACCCAGTACTTC
few	TRBV9	.	TRBJ2-3	19	CASSLKRGGVYPSTDTQYF	TGTGCCAGCAGCTTAAAACGAGGCGGGGTTTACCCTAGCACAGATACGCAGTATTTT
many	TRBV5-1	.	TRBJ2-3	15	CASSLALDRGDTQYF	TGCGCCAGCAGCTTGGCGTTAGACCGGGGAGATACGCAGTATTTT
many	TRBV20-1	.	TRBJ2-3	14	CSARFVGGTDTQYF	TGCAGTGCTAGATTTGTAGGCGGCACAGATACGCAGTATTTT
.	TRBV11-2	.	TRBJ1-4	15	CASSQDGGAYEKLFF	TGCGCCAGCAGCCAAGATGGAGGGGCCTATGAAAAACTGTTTTTT
.	TRBV4-2	TRBD2	TRBJ2-3	15	CASSQQTSGTDTQYF	TGTGCCAGCAGCCAACAGACTAGCGGGACAGATACGCAGTATTTT
.	TRBV9	TRBD2	TRBJ2-1	18	CASSGDGAGERPYNEQFF	TGTGCCAGCAGCGGCGATGGGGCGGGGGAGCGACCCTACAATGAGCAGTTCTTC
many	TRBV7-2	.	TRBJ2-7	17	CASSWKMTRGPSYEQYF	TGTGCCAGCAGCTGGAAGATGACTAGGGGTCCTTCCTACGAGCAGTACTTC
few	TRBV9	.	TRBJ2-2	16	CASSVVSDPNTGELFF	TGTGCCAGCAGCGTAGTGTCGGACCCAAACACCGGGGAGCTGTTTTTT
many	TRBV18	.	TRBJ2-5	14	CASSPGLGEKTQYF	TGTGCCAGCTCACCCGGGCTGGGGGAGAAGACCCAGTACTTC
few	TRBV5-1	.	TRBJ2-1	16	CASSPLASSSYNEQFF	TGCGCCAGCAGCCCCCTCGCGTCGAGCTCCTACAATGAGCAGTTCTTC
many	TRBV12-3/TRBV12-4	.	TRBJ2-3	15	CASSPNSRGTDTQYF	TGTGCCAGCAGTCCTAACTCACGGGGCACAGATACGCAGTATTTT
.	TRBV14	.	TRBJ2-1	14	CASSQTSGFYEQFF	TGTGCCAGCAGTCAGACGTCGGGGTTCTATGAGCAGTTCTTC
few	TRBV7-9	TRBD1	TRBJ2-5	18	CASSLWVIRTGEKETQYF	TGTGCCAGCAGCCTGTGGGTAATAAGGACAGGGGAGAAAGAGACCCAGTACTTC
few	TRBV5-1	.	TRBJ2-1	15	CASSLNADLVDEQFF	TGCGCCAGCAGCTTGAACGCTGACCTGGTGGATGAGCAGTTCTTC
.	TRBV19	.	TRBJ2-7	13	CASSINPMGEQYF	TGTGCCAGTAGTATAAACCCCATGGGCGAGCAGTACTTC
many	TRBV11-3	.	TRBJ1-1	13	CASSPTMNTEAFF	TGTGCCAGCAGCCCTACAATGAACACTGAAGCTTTCTTT
many	TRBV20-1	TRBD1	TRBJ2-7	15	CSARSFRDRRDEQYF	TGCAGTGCTAGATCCTTCCGGGACAGACGGGACGAGCAGTACTTC
.	TRBV20-1	.	TRBJ1-4	17	CSARDLGGSRGNEKLFF	TGCAGTGCTAGAGACCTAGGTGGGAGCCGGGGTAATGAAAAACTGTTTTTT
few	TRBV19	TRBD1	TRBJ1-1	14	CASSMGTGNTEAFF	TGTGCCAGTAGTATGGGGACAGGGAACACTGAAGCTTTCTTT
.	TRBV4-1	TRBD2	TRBJ2-3	18	CASSQGLNGLAGTDTQYF	TGCGCCAGCAGCCAAGGTCTTAATGGACTAGCGGGGACAGATACGCAGTATTTT
.	TRBV7-9	.	TRBJ1-2	14	CASSFRGPNYGYTF	TGTGCCAGCAGCTTCCGCGGACCTAACTATGGCTACACCTTC
.	TRBV7-9	TRBD2	TRBJ2-1	16	CASSYKALAGGNEQFF	TGTGCCAGCAGCTATAAGGCCCTAGCGGGAGGGAATGAGCAGTTCTTC
many	TRBV5-1	TRBD1	TRBJ2-3	14	CASSSGQLTDTQYF	TGCGCCAGCAGCTCGGGACAGCTCACAGATACGCAGTATTTT
few	TRBV6-1	.	TRBJ2-2	17	CASTSKGGTENTGELFF	TGTGCCAGCACTTCCAAGGGAGGGACAGAGAACACCGGGGAGCTGTTTTTT
many	TRBV5-1	.	TRBJ2-1	16	CASSIQGEVGYNEQFF	TGCGCCAGCAGCATCCAGGGGGAGGTGGGCTACAATGAGCAGTTCTTC
many	TRBV4-1	.	TRBJ1-2	16	CASSQDFAEVVYGYTF	TGCGCCAGCAGCCAAGATTTCGCCGAAGTAGTCTATGGCTACACCTTC